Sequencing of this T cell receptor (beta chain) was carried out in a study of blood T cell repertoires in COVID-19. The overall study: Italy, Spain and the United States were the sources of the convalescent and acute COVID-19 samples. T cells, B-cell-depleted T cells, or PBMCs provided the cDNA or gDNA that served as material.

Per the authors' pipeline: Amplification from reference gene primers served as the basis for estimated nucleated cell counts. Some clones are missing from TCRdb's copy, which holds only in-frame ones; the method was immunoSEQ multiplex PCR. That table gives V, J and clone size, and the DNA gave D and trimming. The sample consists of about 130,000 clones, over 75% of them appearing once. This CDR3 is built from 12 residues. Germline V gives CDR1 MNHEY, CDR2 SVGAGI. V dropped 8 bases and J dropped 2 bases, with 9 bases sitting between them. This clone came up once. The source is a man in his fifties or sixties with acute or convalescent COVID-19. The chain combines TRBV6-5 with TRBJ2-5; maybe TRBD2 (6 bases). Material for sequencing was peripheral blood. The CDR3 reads CASGLRQETQYF. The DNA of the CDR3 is TGTGCCAGCGGACTAAGGCAAGAGACCCAGTACTTC.